Shown below are 9 T cell receptor beta chains from a single sample sequenced in a study of blood T cell repertoires in COVID-19. Profiled with immunoSEQ multiplex PCR; TCRdb holds only in-frame clones, not every one. The sample lists some 260,000 clones, roughly 90% seen once, with about 2.1% in the top ten. Sequenced material: peripheral blood. The receptors derive from a woman aged 40-49 years who had recovered from COVID-19.

This clone was recorded a few times. The V gene is TRBV10-3, the J gene TRBJ2-2; 10 nucleotides line up with TRBD1. The germline V gene encodes CDR1 ENHRY and CDR2 SYGVKD. The CDR3 totals 16 residues. The V segment lost 3 bases and the J segment 5 bases; nucleotides outside the gene matches: 6. CDR3 nucleotides: TGTGCCATCAGTGAACCGGGACAGGGGAGGACCGGGGAGCTGTTTTTT. It yields the protein CAISEPGQGRTGELFF.

The chain uses TRBV12-3 or TRBV12-4 and TRBJ2-2; 7 bases fit TRBD2. This CDR3 spans 13 amino acids. With V trimmed by 5 bases and J by 6 bases, 3 bases remained unmatched. CDR3 DNA: TGTGCCAGCAGTCAGGGAGGGCCCGGGGAGCTGTTTTTT. The encoded protein is CASSQGGPGELFF.

The genes are TRBV27 and TRBJ1-6; possibly TRBD1 for D (6 bases). The CDR3 consists of 16 residues. V was clipped by 4 bases and J by 9 bases, with 19 bases between them. The germline CDR1 and CDR2 sequences are MNHEY and SMNVEV (reference sequence). CDR3 protein: CASSSLQGAAVSPLHF. The DNA of the CDR3 is TGTGCCAGCAGTTCGCTACAGGGAGCGGCGGTTTCACCCCTCCACTTT.

The V and J genes are TRBV9 and TRBJ2-3, with 8 bases fitting TRBD2. V gave up 3 bases and J gave up 8 bases; unmatched junction bases: 14. Germline CDR1 and CDR2: SGDLS and YYNGEE. This CDR3 is 16 amino acids long. Here the CDR3 reads CASSALGTRVTVTQYF. The CDR3 nucleotides read TGTGCCAGCAGCGCCCTGGGGACTAGAGTAACCGTTACGCAGTATTTT.

V and J are TRBV30 and TRBJ1-6; 7 positions agree with TRBD1. J lost 10 bases, V lost 0 bases, and 9 bases had no gene match. The CDR3 runs to 15 residues. Germline V lookup: CDR1 GTSNPN, CDR2 SVGIG (reference sequence). The CDR3 spells CAWSVLKGGRSPLHF. Here the CDR3 DNA reads TGTGCCTGGAGTGTACTTAAAGGGGGCAGGTCACCCCTCCACTTT.

This chain links TRBV7-8 with TRBJ2-7; tentatively, D is TRBD1 (5 bases). Trimming took off 5 bases at V and 5 bases at J, with 13 bases between the two ends. The CDR3 runs 13 residues. The germline gives CDR1 SGHVS, CDR2 FQNEAQ. CDR3 sequence (DNA): TGTGCCAGCAGCAAAGGGTGGGGCAACGAGCAGTACTTC. Translation: CASSKGWGNEQYF.

J is TRBJ2-2 and V is TRBV5-6; TRBD2 is a possible D gene (6 bases). Germline CDR1 and CDR2: SGHDT and YYEEEE. Trimming stripped 9 bases from V and 6 bases from J, with 21 bases between. This CDR3 is built from 15 residues. The chain's CDR3 is CATRGRGKSSGELFF. Written as DNA, the CDR3 is TGTGCCACTCGCGGGCGGGGAAAGAGCTCCGGGGAGCTGTTTTTT.

This clone was counted between two and nine times. The chain recombines TRBV19 with TRBJ1-2; 7 positions agree with TRBD1. The germline V gene has CDR1 LNHDA and CDR2 SQIVND (reference sequence). The CDR3 runs to 15 residues. J gave up 9 bases and V 3 bases, and 13 bases lay outside the gene matches. The chain's CDR3 is CASSINGQAGLSYTF. The CDR3 bases are TGTGCCAGTAGTATCAATGGACAGGCGGGCTTGAGCTACACCTTC. The variable domain in full, with the rest retrieved from reference TRBV19 and TRBJ1-2, is DGGITQSPKYLFRKEGQNVTLSCEQNLNHDAMYWYRQDPGQGLRLIYYSQIVNDFQKGDIAEGYSVSREKKESFPLTVTSAQKNPTAFYLCASSINGQAGLSYTFGSGTRLTVV.

The rearrangement joins TRBV19 to TRBJ2-7, with 8 bases matching TRBD1. The germline gives CDR1 LNHDA, CDR2 SQIVND (reference sequence). The CDR3 extends over 14 amino acids. V gave up 7 bases and J gave up 0 bases; unmatched junction bases: 5. In DNA, the CDR3 is TGTGCCAGTACTCGGACAGGGAGCTCCTACGAGCAGTACTTC. Protein sequence: CASTRTGSSYEQYF.